This TCR beta chain emerged from a study of CD8 T cell repertoires and HIV-1 epitope variants. Libraries were prepared by immunoSEQ multiplex PCR; TCRdb keeps only in-frame clonotypes and omits some of them. There are approximately 90,000 clones in the sample; almost 75% occur only once, and 25% to 30% lies in the top ten. The CDR3 has 14 amino acids. The V gene's germline CDR1 is SGHTA and CDR2 FQGNSA. Deletions cut 1 base from V and 4 bases from J, with 8 bases between. Sequencing used uncultured baseline CD8+ T cells from peripheral blood mononuclear cells (PBMCs). The source is a male donor with HIV. The V gene is TRBV7-2, the J gene TRBJ2-1; weak D call: TRBD2 (5 bases). The CDR3 here is CASSLGRGYNEQFF. CDR3 DNA sequence: TGTGCCAGCAGCTTAGGTCGCGGGTACAATGAGCAGTTCTTC.